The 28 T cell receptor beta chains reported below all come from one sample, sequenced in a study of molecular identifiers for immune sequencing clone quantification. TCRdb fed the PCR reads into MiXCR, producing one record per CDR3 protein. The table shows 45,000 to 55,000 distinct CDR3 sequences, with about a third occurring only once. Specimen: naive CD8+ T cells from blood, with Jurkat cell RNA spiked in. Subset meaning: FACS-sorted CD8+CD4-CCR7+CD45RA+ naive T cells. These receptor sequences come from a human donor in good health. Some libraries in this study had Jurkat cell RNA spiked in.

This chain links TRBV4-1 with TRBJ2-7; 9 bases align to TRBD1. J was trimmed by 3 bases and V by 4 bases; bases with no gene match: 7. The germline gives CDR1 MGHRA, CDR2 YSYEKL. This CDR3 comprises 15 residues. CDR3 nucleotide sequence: TGCGCCAGCAGCCTAACTCCGGACAGGGGCTACGAGCAGTACTTC. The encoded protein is CASSLTPDRGYEQYF.

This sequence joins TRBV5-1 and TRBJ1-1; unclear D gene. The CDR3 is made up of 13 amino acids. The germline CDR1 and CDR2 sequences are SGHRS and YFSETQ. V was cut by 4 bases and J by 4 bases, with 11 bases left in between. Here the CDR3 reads CASSTGGTTEAFF. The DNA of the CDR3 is TGCGCCAGCAGCACGGGAGGAACCACTGAAGCTTTCTTT. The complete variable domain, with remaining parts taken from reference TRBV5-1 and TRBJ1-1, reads KAGVTQTPRYLIKTRGQQVTLSCSPISGHRSVSWYQQTPGQGLQFLFEYFSETQRNKGNFPGRFSGRQFSNSRSEMNVSTLELGDSALYLCASSTGGTTEAFFGQGTRLTVV.

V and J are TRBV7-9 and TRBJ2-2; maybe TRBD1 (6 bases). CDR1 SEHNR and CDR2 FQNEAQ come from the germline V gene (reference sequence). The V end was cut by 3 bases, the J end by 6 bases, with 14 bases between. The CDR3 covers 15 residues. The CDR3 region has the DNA TGTGCCAGCAGCTTGGGGGCCACCAGTGCCGGGGAGCTGTTTTTT. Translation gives CASSLGATSAGELFF.

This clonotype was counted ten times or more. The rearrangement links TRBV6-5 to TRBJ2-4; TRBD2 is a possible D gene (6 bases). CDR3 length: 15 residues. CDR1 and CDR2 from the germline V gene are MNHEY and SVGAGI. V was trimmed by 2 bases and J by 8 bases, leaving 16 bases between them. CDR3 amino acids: CASSYATPPGDIQYF. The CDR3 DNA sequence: TGTGCCAGCAGTTACGCTACCCCACCGGGGGACATTCAGTACTTC.

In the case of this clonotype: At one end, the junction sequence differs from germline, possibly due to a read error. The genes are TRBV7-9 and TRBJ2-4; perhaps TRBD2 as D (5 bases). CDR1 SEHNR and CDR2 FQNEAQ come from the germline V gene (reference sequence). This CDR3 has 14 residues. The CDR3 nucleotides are TGTGCCAGCAGCTCGGCCCTAGCCAAAGACATTCGGTACTTC. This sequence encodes CASSSALAKDIRYF.

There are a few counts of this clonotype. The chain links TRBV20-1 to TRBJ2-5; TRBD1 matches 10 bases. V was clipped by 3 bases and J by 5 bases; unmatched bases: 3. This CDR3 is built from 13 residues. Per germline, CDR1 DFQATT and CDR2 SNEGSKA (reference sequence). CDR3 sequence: CSARGTGEETQYF. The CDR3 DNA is TGCAGTGCTAGGGGGACAGGGGAGGAGACCCAGTACTTC.

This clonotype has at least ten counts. CDR3 bases: TGTGCCAGCAGTTACTCGGGCGCTATCGAGCAGTACTTC. It yields the protein CASSYSGAIEQYF. The V call is TRBV6-2 or TRBV6-3, the J call TRBJ2-7; D is uncertain. Germline CDR1 reads MNHEY; CDR2 reads SVGEGT. The CDR3 is 13 amino acids. Trimming removed 0 bases from V and 6 bases from J, with 9 bases in between.

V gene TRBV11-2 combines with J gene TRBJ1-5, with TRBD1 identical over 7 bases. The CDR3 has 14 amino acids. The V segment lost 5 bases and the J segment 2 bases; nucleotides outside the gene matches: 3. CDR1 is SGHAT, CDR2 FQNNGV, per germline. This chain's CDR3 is CASSQGTGNQPQHF. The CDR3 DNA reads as TGTGCCAGCAGCCAAGGGACAGGCAATCAGCCCCAGCATTTT.

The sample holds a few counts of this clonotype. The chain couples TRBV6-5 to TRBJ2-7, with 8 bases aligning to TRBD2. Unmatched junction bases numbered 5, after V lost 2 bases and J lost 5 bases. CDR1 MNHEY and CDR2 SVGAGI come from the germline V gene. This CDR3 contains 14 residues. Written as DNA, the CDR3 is TGTGCCAGCAGTTACGGGCCGCGGGGGGACGAGCAGTACTTC. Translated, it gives CASSYGPRGDEQYF.

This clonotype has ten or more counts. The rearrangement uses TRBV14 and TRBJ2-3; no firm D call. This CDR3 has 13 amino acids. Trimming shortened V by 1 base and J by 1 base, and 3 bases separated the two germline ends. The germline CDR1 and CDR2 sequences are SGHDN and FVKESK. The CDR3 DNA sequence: TGTGCCAGCAGCCAAGTTGGCACAGATACGCAGTATTTT. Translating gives CASSQVGTDTQYF.

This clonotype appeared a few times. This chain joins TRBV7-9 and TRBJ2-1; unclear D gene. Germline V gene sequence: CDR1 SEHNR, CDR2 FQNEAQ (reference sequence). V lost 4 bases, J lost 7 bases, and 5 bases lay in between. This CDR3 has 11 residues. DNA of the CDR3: TGTGCCAGCAGCTATGTAAATGAGCAGTTCTTC. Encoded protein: CASSYVNEQFF.

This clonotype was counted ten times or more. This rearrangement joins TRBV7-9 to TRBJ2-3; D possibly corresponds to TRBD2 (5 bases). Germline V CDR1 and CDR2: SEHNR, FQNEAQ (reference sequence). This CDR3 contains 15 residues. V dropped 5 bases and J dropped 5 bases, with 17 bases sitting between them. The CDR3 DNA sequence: TGTGCCAGCAGCAAGAGCGGAGTCGGACTAGATACGCAGTATTTT. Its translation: CASSKSGVGLDTQYF.

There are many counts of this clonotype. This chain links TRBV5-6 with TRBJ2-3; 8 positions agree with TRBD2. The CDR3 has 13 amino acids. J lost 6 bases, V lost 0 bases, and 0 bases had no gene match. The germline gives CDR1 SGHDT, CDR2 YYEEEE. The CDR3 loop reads CASSLGLADTQYF. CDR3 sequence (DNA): TGTGCCAGCAGCTTGGGACTAGCGGATACGCAGTATTTT.

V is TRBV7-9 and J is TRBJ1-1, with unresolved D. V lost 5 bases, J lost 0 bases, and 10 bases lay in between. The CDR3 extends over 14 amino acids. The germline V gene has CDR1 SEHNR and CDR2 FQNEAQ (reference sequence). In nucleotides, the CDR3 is TGTGCCAGCAGCCTCCAGAGGCTGAACACTGAAGCTTTCTTT. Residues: CASSLQRLNTEAFF.

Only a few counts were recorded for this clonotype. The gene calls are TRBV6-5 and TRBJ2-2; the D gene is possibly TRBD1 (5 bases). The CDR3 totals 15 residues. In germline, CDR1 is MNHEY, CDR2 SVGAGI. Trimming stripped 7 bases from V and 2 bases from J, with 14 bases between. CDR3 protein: CASKKKGINTGELFF. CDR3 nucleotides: TGTGCCAGCAAGAAGAAGGGGATCAACACCGGGGAGCTGTTTTTT.

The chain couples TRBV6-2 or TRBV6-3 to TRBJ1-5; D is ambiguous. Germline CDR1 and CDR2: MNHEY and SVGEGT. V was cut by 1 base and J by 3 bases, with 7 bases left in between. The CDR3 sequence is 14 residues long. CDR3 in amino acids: CASSYWAYNQPQHF. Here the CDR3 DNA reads TGTGCCAGCAGTTACTGGGCATACAATCAGCCCCAGCATTTT.

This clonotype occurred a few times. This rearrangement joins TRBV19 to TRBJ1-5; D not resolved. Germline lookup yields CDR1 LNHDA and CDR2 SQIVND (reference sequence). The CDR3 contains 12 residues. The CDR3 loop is CATSGGNQPQHF. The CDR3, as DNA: TGTGCAACCAGCGGGGGCAATCAGCCCCAGCATTTT.

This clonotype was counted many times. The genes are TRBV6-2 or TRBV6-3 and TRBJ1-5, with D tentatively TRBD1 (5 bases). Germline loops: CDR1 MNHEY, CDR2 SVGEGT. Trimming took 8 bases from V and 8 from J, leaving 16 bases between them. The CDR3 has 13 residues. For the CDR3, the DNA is TGTGCCAGCTGCGACAGCGTGTTGGAGCCCCAGCATTTT. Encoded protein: CASCDSVLEPQHF.

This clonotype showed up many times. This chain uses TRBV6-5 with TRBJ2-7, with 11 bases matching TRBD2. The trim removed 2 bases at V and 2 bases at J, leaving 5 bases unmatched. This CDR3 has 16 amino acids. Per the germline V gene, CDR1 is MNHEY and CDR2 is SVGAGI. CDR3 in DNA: TGTGCCAGCAGTTACGGCGGTAGCGGGAGGGCCTACGAGCAGTACTTC. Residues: CASSYGGSGRAYEQYF.

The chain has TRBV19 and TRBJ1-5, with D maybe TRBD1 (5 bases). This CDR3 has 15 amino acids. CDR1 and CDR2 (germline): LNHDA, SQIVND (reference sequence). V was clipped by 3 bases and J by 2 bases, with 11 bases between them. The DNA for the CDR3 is TGTGCCAGTAGTATTGGGGGGTGGGGCAATCAGCCCCAGCATTTT. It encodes CASSIGGWGNQPQHF.

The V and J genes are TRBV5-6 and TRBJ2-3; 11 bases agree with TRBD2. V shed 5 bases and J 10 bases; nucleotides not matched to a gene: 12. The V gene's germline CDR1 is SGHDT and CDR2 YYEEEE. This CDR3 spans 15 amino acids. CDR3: CASRTGTSGPLAQYF. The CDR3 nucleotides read TGTGCCAGCAGGACCGGGACTAGCGGCCCCCTTGCGCAGTATTTT. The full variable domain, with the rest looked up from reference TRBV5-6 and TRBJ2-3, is DAGVTQSPTHLIKTRGQQVTLRCSPKSGHDTVSWYQQALGQGPQFIFQYYEEEERQRGNFPDRFSGHQFPNYSSELNVNALLLGDSALYLCASRTGTSGPLAQYFGPGTRLTVL.

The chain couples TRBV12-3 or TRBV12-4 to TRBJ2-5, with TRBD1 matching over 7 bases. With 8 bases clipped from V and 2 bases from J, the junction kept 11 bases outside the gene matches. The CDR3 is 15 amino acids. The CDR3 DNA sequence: TGTGCCAGCTCCTTACCGGGACAGAAACAAGAGACCCAGTACTTC. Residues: CASSLPGQKQETQYF.

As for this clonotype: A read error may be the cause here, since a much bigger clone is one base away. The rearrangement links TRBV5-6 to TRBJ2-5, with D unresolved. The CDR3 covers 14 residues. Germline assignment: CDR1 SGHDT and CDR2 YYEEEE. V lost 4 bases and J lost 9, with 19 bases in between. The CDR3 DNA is TGTGCCAGCAGCCTGGACCGCGGTGGTTGGCCCCAGTACTTC. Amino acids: CASSLDRGGWPQYF. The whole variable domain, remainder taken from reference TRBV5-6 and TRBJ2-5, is DAGVTQSPTHLIKTRGQQVTLRCSPKSGHDTVSWYQQALGQGPQFIFQYYEEEERQRGNFPDRFSGHQFPNYSSELNVNALLLGDSALYLCASSLDRGGWPQYFGPGTRLLVL.

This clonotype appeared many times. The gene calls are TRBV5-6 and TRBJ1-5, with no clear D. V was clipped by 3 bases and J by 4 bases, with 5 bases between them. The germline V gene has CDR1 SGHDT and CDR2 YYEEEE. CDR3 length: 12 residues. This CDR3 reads CASSSENQPQHF. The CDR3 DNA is TGTGCCAGCAGCTCGGAAAATCAGCCCCAGCATTTT. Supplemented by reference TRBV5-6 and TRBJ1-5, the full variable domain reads DAGVTQSPTHLIKTRGQQVTLRCSPKSGHDTVSWYQQALGQGPQFIFQYYEEEERQRGNFPDRFSGHQFPNYSSELNVNALLLGDSALYLCASSSENQPQHFGDGTRLSIL.

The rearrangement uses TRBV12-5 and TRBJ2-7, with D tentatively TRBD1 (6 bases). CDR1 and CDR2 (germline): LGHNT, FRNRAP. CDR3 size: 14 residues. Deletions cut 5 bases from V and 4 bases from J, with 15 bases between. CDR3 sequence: CASGMYRELYEQYF. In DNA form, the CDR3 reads TGTGCTAGTGGTATGTACAGGGAGCTGTACGAGCAGTACTTC.

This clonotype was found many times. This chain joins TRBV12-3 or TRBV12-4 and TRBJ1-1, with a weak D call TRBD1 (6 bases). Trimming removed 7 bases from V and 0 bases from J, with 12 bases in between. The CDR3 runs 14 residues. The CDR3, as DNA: TGTGCCAGCACCTTGGGGGCCCTGAACACTGAAGCTTTCTTT. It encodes CASTLGALNTEAFF.

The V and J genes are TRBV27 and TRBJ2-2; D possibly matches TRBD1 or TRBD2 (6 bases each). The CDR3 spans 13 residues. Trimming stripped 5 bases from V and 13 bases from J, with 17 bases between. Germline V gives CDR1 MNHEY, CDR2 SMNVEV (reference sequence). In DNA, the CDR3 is TGTGCCAGCAGTCCAACGGGGGCAGGCGGGCTGTTTTTT. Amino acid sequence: CASSPTGAGGLFF.

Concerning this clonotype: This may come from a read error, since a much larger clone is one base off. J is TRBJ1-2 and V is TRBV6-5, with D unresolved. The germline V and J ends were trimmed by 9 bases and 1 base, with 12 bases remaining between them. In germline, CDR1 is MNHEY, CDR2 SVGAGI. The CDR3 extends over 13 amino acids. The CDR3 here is CASTENLNYGYTF. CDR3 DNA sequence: TGTGCCAGTACCGAGAATCTTAACTATGGCTACACCTTC.